These 23 T cell receptor beta chains were all obtained from the same sample, sequenced in a study of spatial heterogeneity in lung cancer. Time point denoted: blood at routine non-recurrence follow-up after resection. TCRdb itself ran the 5' RACE reads through MiXCR, one entry per CDR3 protein. The sample carries 20,000 or so distinct CDR3 sequences, over 8% recorded once. The sequencing here drew on PBMCs, taken at follow-up. Receptor source: a female donor with early-stage non-small cell lung cancer.

This clonotype was seen repeatedly, ten times or more. V gene TRBV19 combines with J gene TRBJ2-5, with 8 bases matching TRBD1. The CDR3 loop spans 14 amino acids. With 5 bases clipped from V and 2 bases from J, the junction kept 4 bases outside the gene matches. CDR1 and CDR2 (germline): LNHDA, SQIVND (reference sequence). The CDR3 reads CASSDQGAQETQYF. For the CDR3, the DNA is TGTGCCAGTAGTGATCAGGGGGCGCAAGAGACCCAGTACTTC.

This clonotype has at least ten counts. The J gene is TRBJ1-1, the V gene TRBV6-2 or TRBV6-3, with TRBD1 matching 7 bases. The V segment lost 4 bases and the J segment 1 base; nucleotides outside the gene matches: 3. The V gene's germline CDR1 is MNHEY and CDR2 SVGEGT. The CDR3 is made up of 14 amino acids. As DNA, the CDR3 is TGTGCCAGCAGTTCCTGGACAGGGAACACTGAAGCTTTCTTT. Protein: CASSSWTGNTEAFF.

This clonotype was detected many times. The rearrangement joins TRBV12-3 or TRBV12-4 to TRBJ1-5; unclear D gene. Trimming pared 7 bases from V and 5 bases from J, leaving 15 bases between. The CDR3 consists of 14 residues. CDR3 DNA: TGTGCCAGCACGTTGTTCGGAAGGGATCAGCCCCAGCATTTT. Encoded protein: CASTLFGRDQPQHF.

This clonotype has more than one count but fewer than ten. J is TRBJ2-6 and V is TRBV6-4; maybe TRBD1 (6 bases). V was shortened by 4 bases and J by 2 bases, with 15 bases between the two germline ends. CDR3 length equals 17 residues. In germline, CDR1 is MRHNA, CDR2 SNTAGT. The CDR3 region has the DNA TGTGCCAGCAGTGCCCTAGGGGGACACCCTGGGGCCAACGTCCTGACTTTC. Its protein product is CASSALGGHPGANVLTF.

This clonotype was observed many times. V and J are TRBV7-2 and TRBJ2-7, with a tentative D call TRBD1 (6 bases). V shed 4 bases and J shed 2 bases, with 12 bases lying between them. Germline loops: CDR1 SGHTA, CDR2 FQGNSA. The CDR3 extends over 14 amino acids. The DNA for the CDR3 is TGTGCCAGCAGCTCCACAGGGAGTACCTACGAGCAGTACTTC. It encodes CASSSTGSTYEQYF.

This clonotype was observed many times. The gene calls are TRBV29-1 and TRBJ2-1; D tentatively fits TRBD1 or TRBD2 (5 bases each). CDR1 is SQVTM, CDR2 ANQGSEA, per germline. This CDR3 is built from 13 residues. Between the trimmed V and J ends, which lost 7 bases and 0 bases, there was a span of 10 bases. In DNA, the CDR3 is TGCAGCGCACCAGGGAGCTCCTACAATGAGCAGTTCTTC. Translation gives CSAPGSSYNEQFF.

This clonotype was seen at least ten times. The chain joins TRBV5-5 to TRBJ2-6; a weak D match, TRBD1 (5 bases). Germline CDR1 SGHKS, CDR2 YYEKEE (reference sequence). The CDR3 is 15 amino acids. Trimming cost V 3 bases and J 0 bases, with 7 bases left between them. The CDR3 loop is CASSWGFSGANVLTF. CDR3 nucleotide sequence: TGTGCCAGCAGCTGGGGCTTCTCTGGGGCCAACGTCCTGACTTTC.

This clonotype was detected many times. The genes are TRBV6-4 and TRBJ2-3; the D gene is possibly TRBD2 (7 bases). Germline assignment: CDR1 MRHNA and CDR2 SNTAGT. The V and J ends lost 2 bases and 6 bases respectively, with 15 bases between them. CDR3 length: 15 residues. Here the CDR3 reads CASSDKGGAYDTQYF. The CDR3 DNA reads TGTGCCAGCAGTGACAAAGGGGGGGCATATGATACGCAGTATTTT.

In its sample, this clonotype was seen many times. The genes are TRBV6-6 and TRBJ1-2, with D perhaps TRBD1 (6 bases). CDR3 length equals 11 residues. The germline gives CDR1 MNHNY, CDR2 SVGAGI (reference sequence). Between the trimmed V and J ends, which lost 7 bases and 7 bases, there was a span of 10 bases. CDR3 sequence: CASKGGLGYTF. The CDR3 nucleotides read TGTGCCAGCAAAGGGGGACTTGGCTACACCTTC.

The table lists this clonotype with many counts. Here the CDR3 reads CASSWRQGYGELFF. The DNA for the CDR3 is TGCGCCAGCAGTTGGCGGCAGGGTTACGGGGAGCTGTTTTTT. The chain links TRBV10-2 to TRBJ2-2; perhaps TRBD1 as D (5 bases). Germline V gives CDR1 WSHSY, CDR2 SAAADI. Trimming pared 5 bases from V and 7 bases from J, leaving 14 bases between. The CDR3 has 14 amino acids.

This clonotype was counted ten times or more. The chain joins TRBV20-1 to TRBJ2-1; D is perhaps TRBD2 (6 bases). Trimming took off 6 bases at V and 2 bases at J, with 17 bases between the two ends. This CDR3 comprises 15 residues. The germline V gene has CDR1 DFQATT and CDR2 SNEGSKA (reference sequence). CDR3 bases: TGCAGTGCATCGGACCCCGGGGGAACCTACAATGAGCAGTTCTTC. Translated: CSASDPGGTYNEQFF.

This clonotype was counted many times. The V call is TRBV28, the J call TRBJ1-2; the D gene is possibly TRBD1 (5 bases). Per the germline V gene, CDR1 is MDHEN and CDR2 is SYDVKM. The CDR3 has 14 residues. The V end was cut by 4 bases, the J end by 4 bases, with 13 bases between. The CDR3: CASSSLFGGYGYTF. Written as DNA, the CDR3 is TGTGCCAGCAGTTCGCTGTTCGGGGGCTATGGCTACACCTTC.

Details on this clonotype: The junction departs from germline at one end; a sequencing error may be responsible. The chain carries TRBV5-5 and TRBJ1-5, with D perhaps TRBD1 (5 bases). Germline CDR1 is SGHKS and CDR2 is YYEKEE (reference sequence). The CDR3 has 15 residues. The CDR3 DNA is TGTGCCGGCAGCTTAATGGGGCAGCTCAATCAGCCCCAGCATTTT. This encodes CAGSLMGQLNQPQHF.

Regarding this clonotype: This could be a read error, since a much larger clone is one nucleotide away. The genes are TRBV6-4 and TRBJ1-1; tentatively, D is TRBD1 (5 bases). CDR1 and CDR2 (germline): MRHNA, SNTAGT. This CDR3 region has 13 residues. With 6 bases removed from V and 4 bases from J, the gap between germline ends came to 12 bases. CDR3: CASSRTRGTEAFF. In DNA, the CDR3 is TGTGCCAGCAGCCGGACAAGGGGCACTGAAGCTTTCTTT.

This clonotype was seen ten or more times. The chain couples TRBV7-8 to TRBJ1-5; D is unresolved. This CDR3 region has 14 residues. CDR1 and CDR2 (germline): SGHVS, FQNEAQ. Trimming took off 2 bases at V and 6 bases at J, with 11 bases between the two ends. The chain's CDR3 is CASSLFSGSQPQHF. The DNA for the CDR3 is TGTGCCAGCAGCTTATTCTCGGGGAGTCAGCCCCAGCATTTT.

This clonotype was detected ten times or more. The chain has TRBV3-1 and TRBJ2-3; the match to TRBD2 covers 11 bases. CDR1 and CDR2 (germline): LGHDT, YNNKEL (reference sequence). After removal of 3 bases from V and 6 bases from J, the junction contained 5 bases not matched to a gene. There are 15 residues in the CDR3. The CDR3 spells CASSQSSGRWDTQYF. In DNA form, the CDR3 reads TGTGCCAGCAGCCAGTCTAGCGGGAGGTGGGATACGCAGTATTTT.

The chain links TRBV28 to TRBJ2-3; D possibly uses TRBD1 or TRBD2 (5 bases each). This CDR3 contains 16 residues. Trimming shortened V by 1 base and J by 4 bases, and 15 bases separated the two germline ends. The germline V gene has CDR1 MDHEN and CDR2 SYDVKM. The CDR3 sequence: CASSLFRDLGADTQYF. In DNA form, the CDR3 reads TGTGCCAGCAGTTTATTCCGTGACCTGGGGGCAGATACGCAGTATTTT.

Regarding this clonotype: A read error may explain this, as a much larger clone is one base away. The chain joins TRBV13 to TRBJ2-6; TRBD1 matches at 8 bases. The CDR3 spans 15 residues. Germline lookup yields CDR1 PRHDT and CDR2 FYEKMQ (reference sequence). The CDR3 bases are TGTGCCAGCAGCTCGGACAGGGCTGGGGCCAACGTCCTGGCTTTC. Its translation: CASSSDRAGANVLAF.

V usage is TRBV5-1 and J usage is TRBJ2-1; D is undetermined. Germline V gene lookup returns CDR1 SGHRS and CDR2 YFSETQ. V was shortened by 0 bases and J by 6 bases, with 10 bases between the two germline ends. This CDR3 has 14 amino acids. The CDR3 sequence: CASSLAVGTNEQFF. The CDR3 region has the DNA TGCGCCAGCAGCTTGGCCGTAGGAACCAATGAGCAGTTCTTC. Full variable domain (remainder filled in from reference TRBV5-1 and TRBJ2-1): KAGVTQTPRYLIKTRGQQVTLSCSPISGHRSVSWYQQTPGQGLQFLFEYFSETQRNKGNFPGRFSGRQFSNSRSEMNVSTLELGDSALYLCASSLAVGTNEQFFGPGTRLTVL.

This clonotype was detected ten times or more. The chain carries TRBV18 and TRBJ1-5; D is perhaps TRBD1 (6 bases). The V gene lost 3 bases and the J gene lost 10 bases, with 16 bases spanning the gap. The germline CDR1 and CDR2 sequences are KGHSH and LQKENI. The CDR3 sequence is 14 residues long. The CDR3 sequence: CASSPWDTASPQHF. The CDR3 nucleotides read TGTGCCAGCTCACCCTGGGACACGGCCAGTCCCCAGCATTTT.

This clonotype has a handful of counts. The chain combines TRBV5-4 with TRBJ1-2, with D perhaps matching TRBD1 (5 bases). Trimming stripped 2 bases from V and 4 bases from J, with 9 bases between. The CDR3 extends over 13 amino acids. Germline V gene data show CDR1 as SGHNT and CDR2 as YYREEE (reference sequence). CDR3 bases: TGTGCCAGCAGCTTCAGGGAAGCCTATGGCTACACCTTC. It encodes CASSFREAYGYTF.

This clonotype has more than one count but fewer than ten. The genes are TRBV7-2 and TRBJ2-1; D not resolved. Deletions cut 5 bases from V and 0 bases from J, with 14 bases between. Germline loops: CDR1 SGHTA, CDR2 FQGNSA. This CDR3 contains 16 residues. DNA for the CDR3: TGTGCCAGCAGCAATGGACGCCCGAGCTCCTACAATGAGCAGTTCTTC. Protein: CASSNGRPSSYNEQFF.

The chain is built from TRBV25-1 and TRBJ2-5; D unclear. This CDR3 region has 13 residues. Per germline, CDR1 MGHDK and CDR2 SYGVNS. Trimming stripped 3 bases from V and 2 bases from J, with 7 bases between. This CDR3 is CASSDEDQETQYF. CDR3 sequence (DNA): TGTGCCAGCAGTGATGAAGATCAAGAGACCCAGTACTTC.